The 18 T cell receptor beta chains presented below share a single source sample, sequenced in a study of control samples from healthy donors and cancer patients. TCRdb's copy holds only in-frame clones and misses some; the assay was immunoSEQ multiplex PCR. The data hold 200,000 or so clones, with about 94% observed a single time. The material sequenced was blood. The receptors were gathered from a man between 50 and 59 years old in good health.

V gene TRBV6-2 or TRBV6-3 combines with J gene TRBJ2-5, with D hard to call. The V and J ends lost 0 bases and 4 bases respectively, with 3 bases between them. CDR3 length: 12 amino acids. Per germline, CDR1 MNHEY and CDR2 SVGEGT. The DNA of the CDR3 is TGTGCCAGCAGTTACTCCTCAGAGACCCAGTACTTC. Encoded protein: CASSYSSETQYF.

This chain links TRBV6-5 with TRBJ1-1; D is unclear. The CDR3 sequence is 15 residues long. In germline, CDR1 is MNHEY, CDR2 SVGAGI. Trimming removed 6 bases from V and 0 bases from J, with 14 bases in between. CDR3 in DNA: TGTGCCAGCAGCCTAATTGAGAGCATGAACACTGAAGCTTTCTTT. It translates to CASSLIESMNTEAFF.

V usage is TRBV3-1 (or the pseudogene TRBV3-2) and J usage is TRBJ1-2; D not resolved. V gave up 0 bases and J gave up 7 bases, with 6 bases separating them. CDR1 and CDR2 from the germline V gene are LGHDT and YNNKEL (reference sequence). The length of the CDR3 is 12 residues. The CDR3 loop reads CASSQDLLGYTF. DNA of the CDR3: TGTGCCAGCAGCCAAGATCTTCTTGGCTACACCTTC.

This sequence joins TRBV5-5 and TRBJ2-7; TRBD1 aligns across 9 bases. The CDR3 is made up of 15 amino acids. V lost 4 bases, J lost 4 bases, and 9 bases stayed unmatched. Germline loops: CDR1 SGHKS, CDR2 YYEKEE (reference sequence). The CDR3 here is CASSPLGTGLYEQYV. The DNA of the CDR3 is TGTGCCAGCAGCCCACTCGGGACAGGGCTTTACGAGCAGTACGTC.

The chain uses TRBV5-1 and TRBJ2-5, with unresolved D. V gave up 4 bases and J gave up 0 bases, with 4 bases separating them. Looked up from germline, CDR1 is SGHRS and CDR2 is YFSETQ. The CDR3 has 12 amino acids. The CDR3 bases are TGCGCCAGCAGCCAGGACCAAGAGACCCAGTACTTC. It is translated as CASSQDQETQYF. The full variable domain, its missing parts supplied by reference TRBV5-1 and TRBJ2-5, is KAGVTQTPRYLIKTRGQQVTLSCSPISGHRSVSWYQQTPGQGLQFLFEYFSETQRNKGNFPGRFSGRQFSNSRSEMNVSTLELGDSALYLCASSQDQETQYFGPGTRLLVL.

V gene TRBV27 combines with J gene TRBJ2-7; 13 positions agree with TRBD2. The junction had 6 bases not matched to a gene; V was cut back by 6 bases and J by 4 bases. Germline CDR1 MNHEY, CDR2 SMNVEV (reference sequence). The CDR3 runs 15 residues. The CDR3: CASRWTSGGPYEQYV. Written as DNA, the CDR3 is TGTGCCAGCAGGTGGACTAGCGGGGGCCCTTACGAGCAGTACGTC.

This sequence joins TRBV4-1 and TRBJ2-5; D is possibly TRBD1 (5 bases). Germline V gives CDR1 MGHRA, CDR2 YSYEKL. Between the trimmed V and J ends, which lost 2 bases and 2 bases, there was a span of 12 bases. This CDR3 spans 15 amino acids. The CDR3 protein is CASSQIPGRQETQYF. As DNA, the CDR3 is TGCGCCAGCAGCCAAATCCCAGGGCGGCAAGAGACCCAGTACTTC.

The chain is built from TRBV28 and TRBJ2-2, with no clear D. The germline V and J ends were trimmed by 8 bases and 3 bases, with 4 bases remaining between them. CDR1 is MDHEN, CDR2 SYDVKM, per germline. The CDR3 consists of 11 residues. CDR3 sequence: CASRYTGELFF. The CDR3 nucleotides are TGTGCCAGCCGCTACACCGGGGAGCTGTTTTTT.

The rearrangement links TRBV29-1 to TRBJ2-2; 8 nucleotides agree with TRBD1. The CDR3 spans 15 residues. Losses at the gene ends were 7 bases for V and 3 bases for J; bases not matched to a gene: 10. CDR1 is SQVTM and CDR2 is ANQGSEA in the germline V gene. The CDR3 here is CSARRGTGDTGELFF. CDR3 in DNA: TGCAGCGCCCGAAGGGGGACAGGCGACACCGGGGAGCTGTTTTTT.

The chain carries TRBV4-3 and TRBJ2-7; D might be TRBD1 (6 bases). V shed 0 bases and J shed 3 bases, with 9 bases lying between them. Germline CDR1 is LGHNA and CDR2 is YSLEER. The CDR3 runs to 14 residues. CDR3 in amino acids: CASSQESRGYEQYF. CDR3 nucleotides: TGCGCCAGCAGCCAAGAAAGCAGGGGCTACGAGCAGTACTTC.

The chain links TRBV7-8 to TRBJ1-5; tentatively, D is TRBD1 (5 bases). Trimming took 6 bases from V and 9 from J, leaving 21 bases between them. This CDR3 region has 15 residues. Germline CDR1 SGHVS, CDR2 FQNEAQ. This CDR3 reads CASRPLGGPEWPQHF. The CDR3 nucleotides are TGTGCCAGCAGGCCCCTGGGGGGTCCCGAGTGGCCCCAGCATTTT.

V is TRBV28 and J is TRBJ1-4, with D maybe TRBD1 (5 bases). The CDR3 length is 16 residues. The ends were cut back, 7 bases at V and 0 bases at J, with 15 bases in the middle. The germline V gene encodes CDR1 MDHEN and CDR2 SYDVKM. In nucleotides, the CDR3 is TGTGCCAGCATTCAGGGCCTTTACGCAACTAATGAAAAACTGTTTTTT. Protein product: CASIQGLYATNEKLFF.

The chain couples TRBV9 to TRBJ2-3, with 7 bases that match TRBD2. The germline CDR1 and CDR2 sequences are SGDLS and YYNGEE. J gave up 0 bases and V 1 base, and 14 bases lay outside the gene matches. The CDR3 sequence is 19 residues long. CDR3 bases: TGTGCCAGCAGCGTATCGGGGGGAGAAGCAAGACCCAGCACAGATACGCAGTATTTT. Translated: CASSVSGGEARPSTDTQYF.

CDR3 amino acids: CASSRAEGGRTDTQYF. CDR3 in DNA: TGCGCCAGCAGTAGGGCAGAAGGGGGTCGCACAGATACGCAGTATTTT. The V call is TRBV10-1, the J call TRBJ2-3; possibly TRBD1 for D (6 bases). In germline, CDR1 is WNHNN, CDR2 SYGVQD (reference sequence). This CDR3 region has 16 residues. V was cut by 5 bases and J by 1 base, with 16 bases left in between.

The chain couples TRBV5-6 to TRBJ2-1; D is tentatively TRBD1 or TRBD2 (5 bases each). V was shortened by 0 bases and J by 1 base, with 14 bases between the two germline ends. Germline V gene sequence: CDR1 SGHDT, CDR2 YYEEEE. CDR3 size: 17 residues. The CDR3 protein is CASSLAGWGRSYNEQFF. Here the CDR3 DNA reads TGTGCCAGCAGCTTGGCCGGGTGGGGACGTTCCTACAATGAGCAGTTCTTC.

V is TRBV3-1 (or the pseudogene TRBV3-2) and J is TRBJ2-7; D remains unclear. Per the germline V gene, CDR1 is LGHDT and CDR2 is YNNKEL (reference sequence). The CDR3 loop spans 12 amino acids. Deletions cut 3 bases from V and 7 bases from J, with 10 bases between. The CDR3 protein is CASSHGTGEQYV. The CDR3 nucleotides read TGTGCCAGCAGCCACGGTACCGGGGAGCAGTACGTC.

V and J are TRBV3-1 (or the pseudogene TRBV3-2) and TRBJ1-3; 8 nucleotides align to TRBD1. The V gene end was trimmed by 6 bases and the J gene end by 7 bases; junction bases not matched to a gene: 5. The CDR3 totals 13 residues. Germline loops: CDR1 LGHDT, CDR2 YNNKEL (reference sequence). CDR3 DNA: TGTGCCAGCAGTGACAGGGGCACGAACACCATATATTTT. It yields the protein CASSDRGTNTIYF.

The CDR3 protein is CSGQEREDGYTF. The DNA of the CDR3 is TGCAGCGGGCAGGAGAGGGAGGATGGCTACACCTTC. The chain recombines TRBV29-1 with TRBJ1-2; the D is unclear. The CDR3 is made up of 12 amino acids. CDR1 SQVTM and CDR2 ANQGSEA come from the germline V gene. V was clipped by 7 bases and J by 6 bases, with 15 bases between them. Looking up the rest from reference TRBV29-1 and TRBJ1-2 gives the full variable domain: SAVISQKPSRDICQRGTSLTIQCQVDSQVTMMFWYRQQPGQSLTLIATANQGSEATYESGFVIDKFPISRPNLTFSTLTVSNMSPEDSSIYLCSGQEREDGYTFGSGTRLTVV.